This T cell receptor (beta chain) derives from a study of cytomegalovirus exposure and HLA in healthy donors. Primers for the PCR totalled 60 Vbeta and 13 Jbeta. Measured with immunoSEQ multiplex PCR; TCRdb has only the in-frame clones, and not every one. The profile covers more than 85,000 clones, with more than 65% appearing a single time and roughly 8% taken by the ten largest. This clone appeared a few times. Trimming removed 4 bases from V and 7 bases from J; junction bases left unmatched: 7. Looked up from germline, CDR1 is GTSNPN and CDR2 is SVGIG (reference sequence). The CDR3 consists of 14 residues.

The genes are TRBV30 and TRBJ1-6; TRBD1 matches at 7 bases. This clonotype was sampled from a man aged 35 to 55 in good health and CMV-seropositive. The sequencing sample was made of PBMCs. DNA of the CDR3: TGTGCCTGGACCCCGGGACAGACGAATTCACCCCTCCACTTT. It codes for CAWTPGQTNSPLHF.